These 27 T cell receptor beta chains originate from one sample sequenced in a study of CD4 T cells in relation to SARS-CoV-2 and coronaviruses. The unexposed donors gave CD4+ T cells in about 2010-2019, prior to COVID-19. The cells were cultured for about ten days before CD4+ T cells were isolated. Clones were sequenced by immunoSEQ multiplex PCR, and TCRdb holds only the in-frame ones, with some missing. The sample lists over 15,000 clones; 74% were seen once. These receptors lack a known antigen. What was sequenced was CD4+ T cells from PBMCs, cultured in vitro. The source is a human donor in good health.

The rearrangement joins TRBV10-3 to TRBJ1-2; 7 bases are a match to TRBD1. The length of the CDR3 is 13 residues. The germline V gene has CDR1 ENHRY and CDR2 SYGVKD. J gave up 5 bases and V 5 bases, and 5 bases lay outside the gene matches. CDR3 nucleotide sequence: TGTGCCATCAGTACCGGGACAGAGTATGGCTACACCTTC. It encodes CAISTGTEYGYTF.

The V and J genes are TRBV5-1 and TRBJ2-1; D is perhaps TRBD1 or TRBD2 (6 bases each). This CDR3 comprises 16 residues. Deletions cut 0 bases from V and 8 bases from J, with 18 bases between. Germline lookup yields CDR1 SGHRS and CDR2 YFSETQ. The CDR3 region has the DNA TGCGCCAGCAGCTTGGGTGTGAGGGGGGCTGCCGATGAGCAGTTCTTC. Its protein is CASSLGVRGAADEQFF.

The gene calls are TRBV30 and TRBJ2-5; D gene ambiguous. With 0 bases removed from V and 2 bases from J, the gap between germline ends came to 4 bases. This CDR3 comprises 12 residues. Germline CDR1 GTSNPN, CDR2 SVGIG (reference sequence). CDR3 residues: CAWSVGQETQYF. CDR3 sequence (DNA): TGTGCCTGGAGTGTGGGACAAGAGACCCAGTACTTC.

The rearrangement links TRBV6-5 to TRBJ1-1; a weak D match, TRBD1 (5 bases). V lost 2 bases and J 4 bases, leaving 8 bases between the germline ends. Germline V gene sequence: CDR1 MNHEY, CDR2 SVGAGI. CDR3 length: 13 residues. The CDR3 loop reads CASSYGGSTEAFF. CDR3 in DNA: TGTGCCAGCAGTTACGGGGGTTCCACTGAAGCTTTCTTT.

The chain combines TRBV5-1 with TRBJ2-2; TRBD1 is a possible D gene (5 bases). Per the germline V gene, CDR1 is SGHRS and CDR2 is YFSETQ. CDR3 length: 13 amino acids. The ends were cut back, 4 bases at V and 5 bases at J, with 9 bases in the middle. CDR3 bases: TGCGCCAGCAGCCCATCAGGGACCGGGGAGCTGTTTTTT. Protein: CASSPSGTGELFF.

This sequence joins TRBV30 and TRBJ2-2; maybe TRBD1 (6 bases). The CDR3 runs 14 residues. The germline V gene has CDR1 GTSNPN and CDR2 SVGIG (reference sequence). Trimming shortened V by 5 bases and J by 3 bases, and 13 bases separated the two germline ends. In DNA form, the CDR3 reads TGTGCCTGGCCTGGCACAGGGTACACCGGGGAGCTGTTTTTT. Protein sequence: CAWPGTGYTGELFF. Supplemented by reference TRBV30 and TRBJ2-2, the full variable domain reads SQTIHQWPATLVQPVGSPLSLECTVEGTSNPNLYWYRQAAGRGLQLLFYSVGIGQISSEVPQNLSASRPQDRQFILSSKKLLLSDSGFYLCAWPGTGYTGELFFGEGSRLTVL.

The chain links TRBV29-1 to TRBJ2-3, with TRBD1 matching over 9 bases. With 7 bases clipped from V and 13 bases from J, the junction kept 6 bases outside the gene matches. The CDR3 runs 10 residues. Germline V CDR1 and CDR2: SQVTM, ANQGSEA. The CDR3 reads CSARDRVEYF. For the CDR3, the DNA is TGCAGCGCACGGGACAGGGTAGAGTATTTT.

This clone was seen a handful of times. CDR3 region: CASREGNVANSPLHF. The CDR3 nucleotides read TGTGCCAGCCGAGAAGGGAATGTTGCCAATTCACCCCTCCACTTT. The chain is built from TRBV2 and TRBJ1-6; D call uncertain. V was clipped by 8 bases and J by 7 bases, with 18 bases between them. Germline V gene data show CDR1 as SNHLY and CDR2 as FYNNEI. The CDR3 covers 15 residues.

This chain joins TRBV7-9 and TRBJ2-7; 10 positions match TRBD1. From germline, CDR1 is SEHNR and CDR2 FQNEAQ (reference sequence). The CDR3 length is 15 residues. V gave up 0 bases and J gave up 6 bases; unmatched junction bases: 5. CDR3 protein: CASSLARGTGVEQYF. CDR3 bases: TGTGCCAGCAGCTTAGCGCGCGGGACAGGGGTCGAGCAGTACTTC. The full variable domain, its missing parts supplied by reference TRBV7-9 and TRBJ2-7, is DTGVSQNPRHKITKRGQNVTFRCDPISEHNRLYWYRQTLGQGPEFLTYFQNEAQLEKSRLLSDRFSAERPKGSFSTLEIQRTEQGDSAMYLCASSLARGTGVEQYFGPGTRLTVT.

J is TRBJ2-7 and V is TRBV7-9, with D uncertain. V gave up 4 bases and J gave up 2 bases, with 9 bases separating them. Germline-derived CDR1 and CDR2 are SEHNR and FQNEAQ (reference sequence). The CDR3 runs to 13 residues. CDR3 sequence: CASSSRGAYEQYF. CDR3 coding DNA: TGTGCCAGCAGCTCTCGTGGGGCCTACGAGCAGTACTTC.

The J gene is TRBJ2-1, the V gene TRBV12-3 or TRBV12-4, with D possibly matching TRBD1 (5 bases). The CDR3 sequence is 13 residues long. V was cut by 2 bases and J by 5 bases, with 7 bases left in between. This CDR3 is CASSLSGNNEQFF. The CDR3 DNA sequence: TGTGCCAGCAGTTTATCAGGGAACAATGAGCAGTTCTTC.

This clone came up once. As DNA, the CDR3 is TGTGCCAGCAGCTCCGTAGCCGACGGACTCTCCTATAATTCACCCCTCCACTTT. This encodes CASSSVADGLSYNSPLHF. The chain links TRBV7-9 to TRBJ1-6; D is unclear. Germline CDR1 SEHNR, CDR2 FQNEAQ (reference sequence). The V end was cut by 4 bases, the J end by 0 bases, with 16 bases between. This CDR3 contains 18 residues.

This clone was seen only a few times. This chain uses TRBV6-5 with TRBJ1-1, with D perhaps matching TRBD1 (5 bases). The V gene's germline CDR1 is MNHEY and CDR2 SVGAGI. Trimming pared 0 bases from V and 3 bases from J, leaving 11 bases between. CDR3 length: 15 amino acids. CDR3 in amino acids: CASSYSIQADTEAFF. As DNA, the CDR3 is TGTGCCAGCAGTTACTCGATACAGGCCGACACTGAAGCTTTCTTT.

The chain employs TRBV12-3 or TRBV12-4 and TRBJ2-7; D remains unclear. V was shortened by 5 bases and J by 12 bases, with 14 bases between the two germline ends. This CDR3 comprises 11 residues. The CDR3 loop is CASSPSVSLYF. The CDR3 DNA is TGTGCCAGCAGTCCAAGTGTGAGTCTGTACTTC.

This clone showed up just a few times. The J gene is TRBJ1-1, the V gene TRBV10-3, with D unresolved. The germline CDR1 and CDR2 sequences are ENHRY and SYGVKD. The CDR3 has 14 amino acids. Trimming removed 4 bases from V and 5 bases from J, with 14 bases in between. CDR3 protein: CAISASEWETEAFF. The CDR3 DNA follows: TGTGCCATCAGTGCGTCGGAGTGGGAGACTGAAGCTTTCTTT.

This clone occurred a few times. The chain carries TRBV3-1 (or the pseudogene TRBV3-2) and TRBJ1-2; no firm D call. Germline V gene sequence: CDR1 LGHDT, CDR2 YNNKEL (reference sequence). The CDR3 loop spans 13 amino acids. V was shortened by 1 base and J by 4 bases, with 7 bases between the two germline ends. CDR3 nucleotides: TGTGCCAGCAGCCAAGGCCTGAGCTATGGCTACACCTTC. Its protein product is CASSQGLSYGYTF.

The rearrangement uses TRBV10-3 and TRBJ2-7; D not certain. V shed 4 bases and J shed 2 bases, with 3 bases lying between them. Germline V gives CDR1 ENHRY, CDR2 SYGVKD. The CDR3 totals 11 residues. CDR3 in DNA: TGTGCCATCAGTGGCGCCTACGAGCAGTACTTC. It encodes CAISGAYEQYF.

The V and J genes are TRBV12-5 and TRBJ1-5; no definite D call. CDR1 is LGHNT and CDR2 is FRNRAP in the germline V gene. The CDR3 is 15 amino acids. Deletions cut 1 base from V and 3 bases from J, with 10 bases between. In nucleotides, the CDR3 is TGTGCTAGTGGTTTGGGTACCGGGCCCAATCAGCCCCAGCATTTT. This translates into CASGLGTGPNQPQHF. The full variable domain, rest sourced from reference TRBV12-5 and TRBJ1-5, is DARVTQTPRHKVTEMGQEVTMRCQPILGHNTVFWYRQTMMQGLELLAYFRNRAPLDDSGMPKDRFSAEMPDATLATLKIQPSEPRDSAVYFCASGLGTGPNQPQHFGDGTRLSIL.

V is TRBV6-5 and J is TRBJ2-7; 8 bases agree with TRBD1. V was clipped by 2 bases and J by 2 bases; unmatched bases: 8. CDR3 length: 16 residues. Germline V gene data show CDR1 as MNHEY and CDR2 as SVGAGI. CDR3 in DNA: TGTGCCAGCAGTTACAAAGCCGGGACAGGAACCTACGAGCAGTACTTC. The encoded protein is CASSYKAGTGTYEQYF.

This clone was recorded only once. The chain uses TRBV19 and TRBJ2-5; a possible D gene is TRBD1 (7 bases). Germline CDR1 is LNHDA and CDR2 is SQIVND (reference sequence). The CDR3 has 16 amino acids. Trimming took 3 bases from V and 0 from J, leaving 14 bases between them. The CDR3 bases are TGTGCCAGTAGTATCGCGGGACAGATATACCAAGAGACCCAGTACTTC. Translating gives CASSIAGQIYQETQYF.

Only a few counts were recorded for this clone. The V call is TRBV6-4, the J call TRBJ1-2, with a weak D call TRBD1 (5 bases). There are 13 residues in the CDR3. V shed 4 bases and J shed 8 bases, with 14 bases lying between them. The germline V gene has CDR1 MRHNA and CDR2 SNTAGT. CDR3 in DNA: TGTGCCAGCAGTGTCACAGGAGGAGCCGGCTACACCTTC. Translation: CASSVTGGAGYTF.

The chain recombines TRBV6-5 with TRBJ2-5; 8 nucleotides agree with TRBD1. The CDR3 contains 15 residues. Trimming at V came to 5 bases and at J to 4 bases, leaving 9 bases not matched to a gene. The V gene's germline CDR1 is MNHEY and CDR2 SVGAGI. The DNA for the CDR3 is TGTGCCAGCAGTCTTTCGACAGGGGTATCAGAGACCCAGTACTTC. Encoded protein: CASSLSTGVSETQYF.

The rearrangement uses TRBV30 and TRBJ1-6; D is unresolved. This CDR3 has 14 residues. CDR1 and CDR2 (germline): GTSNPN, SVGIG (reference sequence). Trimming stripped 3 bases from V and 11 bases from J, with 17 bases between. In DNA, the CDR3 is TGTGCCTGGAGCCTGACGGGGATTTGGACACCCCTCCACTTT. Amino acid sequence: CAWSLTGIWTPLHF. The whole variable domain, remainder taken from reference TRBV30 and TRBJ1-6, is SQTIHQWPATLVQPVGSPLSLECTVEGTSNPNLYWYRQAAGRGLQLLFYSVGIGQISSEVPQNLSASRPQDRQFILSSKKLLLSDSGFYLCAWSLTGIWTPLHFGNGTRLTVT.

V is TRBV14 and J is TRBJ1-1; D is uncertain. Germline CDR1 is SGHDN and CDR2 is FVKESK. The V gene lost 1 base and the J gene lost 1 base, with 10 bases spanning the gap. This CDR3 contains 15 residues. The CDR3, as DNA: TGTGCCAGCAGCCAAGTGAGTAGGACGAACACTGAAGCTTTCTTT. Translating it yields CASSQVSRTNTEAFF.

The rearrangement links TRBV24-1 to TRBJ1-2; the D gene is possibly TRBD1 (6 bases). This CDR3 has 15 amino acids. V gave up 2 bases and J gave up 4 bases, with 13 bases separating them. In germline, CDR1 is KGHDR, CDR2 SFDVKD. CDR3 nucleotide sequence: TGTGCCACCAGTGATTCTGGGGGGCTTGGCTATGGCTACACCTTC. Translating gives CATSDSGGLGYGYTF.

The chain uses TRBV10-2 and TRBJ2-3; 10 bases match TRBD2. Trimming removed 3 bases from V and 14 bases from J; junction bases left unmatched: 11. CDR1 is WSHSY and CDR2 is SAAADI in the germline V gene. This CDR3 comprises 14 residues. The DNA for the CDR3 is TGCGCCAGCAGTGAATTAGCGGGAGGATCGAGATCGTATTTT. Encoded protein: CASSELAGGSRSYF.

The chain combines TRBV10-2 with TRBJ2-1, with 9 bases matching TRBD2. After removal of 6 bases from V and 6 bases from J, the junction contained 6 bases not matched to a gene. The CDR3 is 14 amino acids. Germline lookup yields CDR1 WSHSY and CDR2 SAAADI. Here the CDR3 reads CASRAGTSSNEQFF. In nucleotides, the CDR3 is TGCGCCAGCAGAGCCGGGACTAGCTCCAATGAGCAGTTCTTC.